One and the same sample provided the 5 T cell receptor beta chains below, sequenced in a study of blood T cell repertoires in COVID-19. Assay used: immunoSEQ multiplex PCR; TCRdb lists only in-frame clones, some missing. The data hold more than 300,000 clones, with around 90% observed a single time. What was sequenced was PBMCs or T cells enriched from blood (not recorded which). The receptors derive from a woman under 40 who had recovered from COVID-19.

Only one count was recorded for this clone. This sequence joins TRBV18 and TRBJ2-2; D gene ambiguous. Germline values: CDR1 KGHSH, CDR2 LQKENI. V lost 6 bases to trimming and J lost 5 bases, with 10 bases between them. The CDR3 is made up of 13 amino acids. CDR3 DNA sequence: TGTGCCAGCTCCCTAGAATTGACCGGGGAGCTGTTTTTT. This sequence encodes CASSLELTGELFF.

The rearrangement links TRBV6-1 to TRBJ2-7; 9 bases agree with TRBD2. Trimming at V came to 4 bases and at J to 0 bases, leaving 7 bases not matched to a gene. The CDR3 extends over 16 amino acids. Germline V gene lookup returns CDR1 MNHNS and CDR2 SASEGT. The CDR3 here is CASSALAGPPSYEQYF. The CDR3 nucleotides are TGTGCCAGCAGTGCTCTAGCGGGACCACCCTCCTACGAGCAGTACTTC.

This chain connects TRBV7-3 to TRBJ2-7; TRBD2 is a possible D gene (5 bases). The CDR3 contains 14 residues. The V gene lost 1 base and the J gene lost 3 bases, with 10 bases spanning the gap. Germline assignment: CDR1 SGHTA and CDR2 FQGTGA. CDR3 protein: CASSLNSGVYEQYF. In nucleotides, the CDR3 is TGTGCCAGCAGCTTAAACTCCGGGGTCTACGAGCAGTACTTC.

The J gene is TRBJ1-2, the V gene TRBV6-6, with D uncertain. CDR3 length equals 14 residues. The ends were cut back, 5 bases at V and 1 base at J, with 11 bases in the middle. CDR1 MNHNY and CDR2 SVGAGI come from the germline V gene (reference sequence). The CDR3 DNA sequence: TGTGCCAGCAGTCCAACACAGAATAACTATGGCTACACCTTC. This sequence encodes CASSPTQNNYGYTF.

This clone was picked up one time. The rearrangement uses TRBV7-8 and TRBJ1-5, with D unclear. The ends were cut back, 5 bases at V and 5 bases at J, with 16 bases in the middle. This CDR3 contains 15 residues. Germline V gene sequence: CDR1 SGHVS, CDR2 FQNEAQ. The DNA for the CDR3 is TGTGCCAGCAGCCCGGGAGGTGGGTTCCATCAGCCCCAGCATTTT. Its translation is CASSPGGGFHQPQHF.